The rows below give T cell receptor beta chains drawn from one sample of a study of CD8 T cells in ankylosing spondylitis. TCRdb re-called the 5' RACE reads with MiXCR, one entry per CDR3 protein. Among over 450,000 distinct CDR3 sequences, approximately 11% were seen once, and the ten largest hold 6.5% to 7%. Sequences were obtained from blood, either unsorted or a sorted T cell fraction (not recorded which). The receptors were gathered from a male donor with ankylosing spondylitis. CDR3s leave out the opening cysteine and the closing phenylalanine or tryptophan. Each record gives: J gene, V gene, CDR3 protein.

>TRBJ2-1|TRBV20-1
SAREGGGSSYNEQF
>TRBJ1-2|TRBV5-6
ASGPGRAYGYT
>TRBJ2-3|TRBV7-9
ASTKTGGTSTDTQY
>TRBJ1-4|TRBV12-3/TRBV12-4
ASSSGTNEKLF
>TRBJ2-1|TRBV18
ASSPSAINEQF
>TRBJ2-1|TRBV20-1
SAMGLAAIFYNEQF
>TRBJ2-5|TRBV19
ASSTNGLAGGDETQY
>TRBJ2-7|TRBV2
ASSPGQGLRQY
>TRBJ2-7|TRBV24-1
ATSDFLGQGMDEQY
>TRBJ2-1|TRBV6-1
ASSPIAGDDEQF
>TRBJ2-3|TRBV7-2
ASSRRGAKEDTQY
>TRBJ1-2|TRBV3-1
ASSQVDRRNGYT
>TRBJ1-1|TRBV10-3
AISETGAGTEAF
>TRBJ2-1|TRBV11-2
ASSPRTSGRLYNEQF
>TRBJ2-3|TRBV5-1
ASSLKGDTQY
>TRBJ2-3|TRBV20-1
SAGGGPLESTQY
>TRBJ2-1|TRBV29-1
SVVWERGPTNEQF
>TRBJ2-2|TRBV6-1
ASKSGLAGWATGELF
>TRBJ1-1|TRBV7-2
ASSGAASAVAF
>TRBJ2-2|TRBV6-1
ASSPGLASTGELF
>TRBJ1-4|TRBV27
ASSPLLIREKLF
>TRBJ2-1|TRBV5-1
ASRPSLSGSSYNEQF
>TRBJ1-1|TRBV7-8
ASSQRDRGSNTEAF
>TRBJ2-3|TRBV5-1
ASSSGLSRTDTQY
>TRBJ2-1|TRBV20-1
SALLWGPRENEQF
>TRBJ2-7|TRBV7-8
ASNTGHGGEQY
>TRBJ1-2|TRBV2
ASRLDGQPNYGYT
>TRBJ2-3|TRBV20-1
SAIGIPSTDTQY
>TRBJ1-3|TRBV5-1
ATSQGTGNTIY
>TRBJ2-5|TRBV24-1
ATSDKLYQETQY
>TRBJ2-1|TRBV12-3/TRBV12-4
ASSAQLAGEGEQF
>TRBJ1-2|TRBV30
AGTGRQSYT
>TRBJ2-1|TRBV6-4
ASSDSQGAYNEQF
>TRBJ2-5|TRBV6-5
ASSYSGGGGSGETQY
>TRBJ1-5|TRBV20-1
SARDKLGYNQPQH
>TRBJ2-2|TRBV7-9
ASTGKGGTRTGELF
>TRBJ2-3|TRBV12-3/TRBV12-4
ASSFSGRPDTQY
>TRBJ1-1|TRBV7-8
ASSLGHEPNTEAF
>TRBJ2-5|TRBV20-1
SATSGRGQETQY
>TRBJ1-3|TRBV4-1
ASSQETTRSSGNTIY
>TRBJ1-4|TRBV7-2
ASSSQGALGEKLF
>TRBJ2-7|TRBV15
ATSTGTGGYEQY
>TRBJ2-7|TRBV7-9
ASSLTTRPEQY
>TRBJ2-1|TRBV18
ASSQGASYNEQF